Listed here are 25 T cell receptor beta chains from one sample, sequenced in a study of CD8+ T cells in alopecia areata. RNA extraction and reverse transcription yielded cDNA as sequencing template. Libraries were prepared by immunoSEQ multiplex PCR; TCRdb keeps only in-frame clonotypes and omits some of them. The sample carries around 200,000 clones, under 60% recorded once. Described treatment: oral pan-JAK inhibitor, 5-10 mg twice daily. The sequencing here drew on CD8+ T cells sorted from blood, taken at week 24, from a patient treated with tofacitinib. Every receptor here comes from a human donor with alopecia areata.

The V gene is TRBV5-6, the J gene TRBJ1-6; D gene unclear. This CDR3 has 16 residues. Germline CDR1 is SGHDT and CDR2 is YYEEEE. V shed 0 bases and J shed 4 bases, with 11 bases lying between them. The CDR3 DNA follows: TGTGCCAGCAGCTTGGTGACCGACGGGTATAATTCACCCCTCCACTTT. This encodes CASSLVTDGYNSPLHF.

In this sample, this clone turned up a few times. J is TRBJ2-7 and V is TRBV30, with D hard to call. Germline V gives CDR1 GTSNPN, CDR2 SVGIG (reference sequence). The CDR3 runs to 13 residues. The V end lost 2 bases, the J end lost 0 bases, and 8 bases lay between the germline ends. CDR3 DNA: TGTGCCTGGAGTAGAACCGTCTCCTACGAGCAGTACTTC. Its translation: CAWSRTVSYEQYF. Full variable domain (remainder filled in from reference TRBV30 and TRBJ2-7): SQTIHQWPATLVQPVGSPLSLECTVEGTSNPNLYWYRQAAGRGLQLLFYSVGIGQISSEVPQNLSASRPQDRQFILSSKKLLLSDSGFYLCAWSRTVSYEQYFGPGTRLTVT.

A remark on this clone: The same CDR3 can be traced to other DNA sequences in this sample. CDR3 DNA: TGTGCCAGCAGCTTGGGGGGAGGCAATCAGCCCCAGCATTTT. Protein sequence: CASSLGGGNQPQHF. This chain uses TRBV13 with TRBJ1-5; TRBD1 might be the D (5 bases). V was clipped by 3 bases and J by 2 bases, with 8 bases between them. The V gene's germline CDR1 is PRHDT and CDR2 FYEKMQ (reference sequence). This CDR3 spans 14 amino acids.

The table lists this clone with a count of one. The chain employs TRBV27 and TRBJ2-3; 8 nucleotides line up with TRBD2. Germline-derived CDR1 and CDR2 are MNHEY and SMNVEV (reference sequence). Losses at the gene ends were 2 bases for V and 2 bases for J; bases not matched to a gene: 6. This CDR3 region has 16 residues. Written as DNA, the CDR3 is TGTGCCAGCAGTTTAGGCAGCGGGGGCCACACAGATACGCAGTATTTT. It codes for CASSLGSGGHTDTQYF.

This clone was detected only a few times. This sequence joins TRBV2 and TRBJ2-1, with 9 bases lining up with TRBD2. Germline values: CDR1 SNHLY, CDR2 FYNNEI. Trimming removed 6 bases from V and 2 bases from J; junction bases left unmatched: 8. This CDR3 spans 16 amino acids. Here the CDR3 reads CASSPLAGGPYNEQFF. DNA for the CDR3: TGTGCCAGCAGCCCCCTGGCGGGGGGGCCCTACAATGAGCAGTTCTTC. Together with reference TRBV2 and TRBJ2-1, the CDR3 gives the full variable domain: EPEVTQTPSHQVTQMGQEVILRCVPISNHLYFYWYRQILGQKVEFLVSFYNNEISEKSEIFDDQFSVERPDGSNFTLKIRSTKLEDSAMYFCASSPLAGGPYNEQFFGPGTRLTVL.

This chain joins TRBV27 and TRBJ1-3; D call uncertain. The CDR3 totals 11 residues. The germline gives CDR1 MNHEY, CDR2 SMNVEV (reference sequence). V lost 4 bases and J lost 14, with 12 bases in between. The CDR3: CASSSGLDVYF. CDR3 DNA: TGTGCCAGCAGTTCCGGGCTGGATGTATATTTT.

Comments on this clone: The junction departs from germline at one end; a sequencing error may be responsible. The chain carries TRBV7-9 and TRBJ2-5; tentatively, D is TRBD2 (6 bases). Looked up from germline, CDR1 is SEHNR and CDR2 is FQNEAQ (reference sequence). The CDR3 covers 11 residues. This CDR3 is CASSQGGTVDF. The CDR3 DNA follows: TGTGCCAGCAGCCAGGGCGGGACCGTTGACTTC.

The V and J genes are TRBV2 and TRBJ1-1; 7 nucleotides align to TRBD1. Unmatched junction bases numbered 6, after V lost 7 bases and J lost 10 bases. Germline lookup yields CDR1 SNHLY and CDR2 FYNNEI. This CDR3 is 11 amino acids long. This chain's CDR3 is CASIDRERAFF. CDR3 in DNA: TGTGCCAGCATCGACAGGGAACGAGCTTTCTTT.

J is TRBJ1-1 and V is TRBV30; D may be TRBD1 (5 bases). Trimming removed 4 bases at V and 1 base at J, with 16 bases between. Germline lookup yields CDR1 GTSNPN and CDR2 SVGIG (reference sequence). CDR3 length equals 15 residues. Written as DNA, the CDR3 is TGTGCCTGGATTCCGCCCCAGGGTGGGAACACTGAAGCTTTCTTT. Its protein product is CAWIPPQGGNTEAFF.

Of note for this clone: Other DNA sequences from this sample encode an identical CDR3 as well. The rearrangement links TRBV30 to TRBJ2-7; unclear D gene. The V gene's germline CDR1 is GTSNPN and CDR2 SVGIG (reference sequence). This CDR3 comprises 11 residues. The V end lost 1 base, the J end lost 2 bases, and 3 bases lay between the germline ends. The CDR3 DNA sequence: TGTGCCTGGAGTGACCCCTACGAGCAGTACTTC. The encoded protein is CAWSDPYEQYF.

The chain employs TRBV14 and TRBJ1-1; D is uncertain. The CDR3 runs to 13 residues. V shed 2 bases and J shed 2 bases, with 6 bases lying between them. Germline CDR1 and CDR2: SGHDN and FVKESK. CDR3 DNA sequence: TGTGCCAGCAGCCAACCGGCTAACACTGAAGCTTTCTTT. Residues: CASSQPANTEAFF.

The CDR3, as DNA: TGTGCCAGCAGCCCTGGGAGTCATGAAGCTTTCTTT. The encoded protein is CASSPGSHEAFF. This sequence joins TRBV7-8 and TRBJ1-1; D uncertain. The CDR3 spans 12 residues. Trimming stripped 5 bases from V and 7 bases from J, with 11 bases between. Per the germline V gene, CDR1 is SGHVS and CDR2 is FQNEAQ.

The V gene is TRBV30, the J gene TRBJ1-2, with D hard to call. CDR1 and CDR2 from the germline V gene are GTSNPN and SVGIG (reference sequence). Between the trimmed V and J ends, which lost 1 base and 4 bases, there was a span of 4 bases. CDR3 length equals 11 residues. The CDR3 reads CAWSEVYGYTF. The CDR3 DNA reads TGTGCCTGGAGTGAGGTCTATGGCTACACCTTC.

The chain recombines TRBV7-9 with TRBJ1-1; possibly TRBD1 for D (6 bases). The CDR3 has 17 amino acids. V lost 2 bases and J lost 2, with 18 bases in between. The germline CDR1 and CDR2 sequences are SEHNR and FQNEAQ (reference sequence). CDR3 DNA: TGTGCCAGCAGCTTAATTCAACAGGGTTTACTAAACACTGAAGCTTTCTTT. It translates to CASSLIQQGLLNTEAFF.

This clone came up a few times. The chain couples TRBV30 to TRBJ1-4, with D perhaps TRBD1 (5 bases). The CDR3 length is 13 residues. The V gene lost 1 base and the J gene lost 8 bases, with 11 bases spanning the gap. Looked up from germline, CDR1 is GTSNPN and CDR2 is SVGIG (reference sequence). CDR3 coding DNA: TGTGCCTGGAGTGCACAATGGGACGAAAAACTGTTTTTT. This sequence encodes CAWSAQWDEKLFF. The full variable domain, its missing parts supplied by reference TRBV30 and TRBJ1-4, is SQTIHQWPATLVQPVGSPLSLECTVEGTSNPNLYWYRQAAGRGLQLLFYSVGIGQISSEVPQNLSASRPQDRQFILSSKKLLLSDSGFYLCAWSAQWDEKLFFGSGTQLSVL.

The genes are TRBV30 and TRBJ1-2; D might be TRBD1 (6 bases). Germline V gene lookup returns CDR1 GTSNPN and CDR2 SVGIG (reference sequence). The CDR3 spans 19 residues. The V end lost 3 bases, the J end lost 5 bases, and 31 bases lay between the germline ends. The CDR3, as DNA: TGTGCCTGGAGCCGGGACAAAACCCGACCTGAGCAGGGAGAATATGGCTACACCTTC. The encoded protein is CAWSRDKTRPEQGEYGYTF.

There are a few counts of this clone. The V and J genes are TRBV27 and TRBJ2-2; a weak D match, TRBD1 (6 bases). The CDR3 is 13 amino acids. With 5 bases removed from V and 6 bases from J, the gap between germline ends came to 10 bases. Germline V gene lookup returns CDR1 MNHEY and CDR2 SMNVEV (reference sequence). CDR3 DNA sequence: TGTGCCAGCAGTCTGGGGGCGGCCGGGGAGCTGTTTTTT. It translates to CASSLGAAGELFF.

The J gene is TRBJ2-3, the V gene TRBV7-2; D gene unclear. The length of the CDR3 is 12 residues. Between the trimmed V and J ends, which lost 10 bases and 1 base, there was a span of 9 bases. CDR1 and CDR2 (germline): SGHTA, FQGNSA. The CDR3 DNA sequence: TGTGCCATAGAAAGGGGCACAGATACGCAGTATTTT. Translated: CAIERGTDTQYF.

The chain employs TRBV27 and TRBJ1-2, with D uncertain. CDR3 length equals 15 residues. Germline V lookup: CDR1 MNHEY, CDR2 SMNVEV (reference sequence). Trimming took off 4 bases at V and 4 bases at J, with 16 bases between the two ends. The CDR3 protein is CASSYVRSSIYGYTF. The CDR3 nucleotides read TGTGCCAGCAGTTACGTCCGGAGCAGCATCTATGGCTACACCTTC.

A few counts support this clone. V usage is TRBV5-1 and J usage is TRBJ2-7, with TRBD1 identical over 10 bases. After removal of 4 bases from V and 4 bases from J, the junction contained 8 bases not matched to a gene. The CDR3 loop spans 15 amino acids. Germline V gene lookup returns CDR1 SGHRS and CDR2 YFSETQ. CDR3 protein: CASSLYRDRGYEQYF. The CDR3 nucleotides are TGCGCCAGCAGCCTGTACCGGGACAGGGGTTACGAGCAGTACTTC.

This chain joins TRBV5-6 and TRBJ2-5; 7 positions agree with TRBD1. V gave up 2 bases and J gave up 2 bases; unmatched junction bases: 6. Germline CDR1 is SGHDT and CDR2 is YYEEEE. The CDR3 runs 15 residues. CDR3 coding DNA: TGTGCCAGCAGCTTTGACAGGGTGAATCAAGAGACCCAGTACTTC. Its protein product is CASSFDRVNQETQYF.

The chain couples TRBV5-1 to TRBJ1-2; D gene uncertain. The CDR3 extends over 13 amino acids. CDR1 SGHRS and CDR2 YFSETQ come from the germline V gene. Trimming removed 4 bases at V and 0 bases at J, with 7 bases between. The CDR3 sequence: CASSASPNYGYTF. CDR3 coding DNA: TGCGCCAGCAGCGCCAGCCCTAACTATGGCTACACCTTC.

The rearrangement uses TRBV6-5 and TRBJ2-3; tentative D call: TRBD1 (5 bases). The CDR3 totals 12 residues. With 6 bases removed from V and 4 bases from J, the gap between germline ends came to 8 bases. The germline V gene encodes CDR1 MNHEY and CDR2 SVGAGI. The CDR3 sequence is CASRLGADTQYF. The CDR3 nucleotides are TGTGCCAGCAGGCTAGGGGCAGATACGCAGTATTTT.

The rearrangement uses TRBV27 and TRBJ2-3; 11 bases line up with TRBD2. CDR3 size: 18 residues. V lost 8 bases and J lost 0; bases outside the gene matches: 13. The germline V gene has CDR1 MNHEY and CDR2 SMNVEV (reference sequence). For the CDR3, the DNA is TGTGCCAGCCTCCCCCTAGCGGGGGGCCGTTCTAGCACAGATACGCAGTATTTT. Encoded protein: CASLPLAGGRSSTDTQYF.

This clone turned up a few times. CDR3 sequence reads: CASTTPGLESADTQYF. CDR3 DNA: TGTGCCAGTACAACGCCGGGACTAGAGAGCGCAGATACGCAGTATTTT. The V and J genes are TRBV27 and TRBJ2-3, with 8 bases matching TRBD2. The CDR3 is 16 residues long. The V gene end was trimmed by 9 bases and the J gene end by 4 bases; junction bases not matched to a gene: 15. The germline V gene encodes CDR1 MNHEY and CDR2 SMNVEV (reference sequence).